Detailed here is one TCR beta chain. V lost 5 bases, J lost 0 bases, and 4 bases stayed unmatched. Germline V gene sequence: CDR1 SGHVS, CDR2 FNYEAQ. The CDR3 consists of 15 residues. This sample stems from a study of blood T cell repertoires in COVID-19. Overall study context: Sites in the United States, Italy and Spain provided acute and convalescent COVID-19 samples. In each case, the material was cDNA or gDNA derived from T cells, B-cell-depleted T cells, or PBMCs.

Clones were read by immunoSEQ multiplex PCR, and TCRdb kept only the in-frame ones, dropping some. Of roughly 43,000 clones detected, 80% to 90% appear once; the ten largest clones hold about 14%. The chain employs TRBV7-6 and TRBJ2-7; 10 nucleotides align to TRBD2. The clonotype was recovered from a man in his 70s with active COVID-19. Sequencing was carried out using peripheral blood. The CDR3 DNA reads TGTGCCAGCAGCCACCGGACTAGCGGCTCCTACGAGCAGTACTTC. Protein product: CASSHRTSGSYEQYF.